One sample yielded the 21 T cell receptor beta chains listed below, sequenced in a study of blood T cell repertoires in COVID-19. The data were produced by immunoSEQ multiplex PCR, yet TCRdb's version contains in-frame clones alone and is incomplete. The table has approximately 90,000 clones, approximately 90% seen once. The specimen sequenced was peripheral blood. These receptors came from a man aged 55-75 years with acute or convalescent COVID-19.

The gene calls are TRBV10-2 and TRBJ1-2, with D tentatively TRBD1 (5 bases). Trimming cost V 10 bases and J 2 bases, with 11 bases left between them. This CDR3 is 12 amino acids long. Germline V gene data show CDR1 as WSHSY and CDR2 as SAAADI. DNA for the CDR3: TGCGCCACCCAGACAGAAAACTATGGCTACACCTTC. Encoded protein: CATQTENYGYTF.

The chain employs TRBV2 and TRBJ2-7, with D possibly being TRBD1 (6 bases). Germline-derived CDR1 and CDR2 are SNHLY and FYNNEI. CDR3 length: 14 amino acids. V lost 4 bases to trimming and J lost 2 bases, with 12 bases between them. CDR3 protein: CASSVDRPTYEQYF. CDR3 in DNA: TGTGCCAGCAGTGTCGACAGGCCCACCTACGAGCAGTACTTC.

V is TRBV5-4 and J is TRBJ2-7, with 7 bases that match TRBD1. The germline CDR1 and CDR2 sequences are SGHNT and YYREEE (reference sequence). V gave up 3 bases and J gave up 2 bases; unmatched junction bases: 8. The length of the CDR3 is 15 residues. CDR3 residues: CASSSHTGAPYEQYF. CDR3 bases: TGTGCCAGCAGCTCACATACAGGGGCCCCCTACGAGCAGTACTTC.

The gene calls are TRBV5-8 and TRBJ1-3; D remains unclear. With 2 bases removed from V and 2 bases from J, the gap between germline ends came to 14 bases. Looked up from germline, CDR1 is SGHTS and CDR2 is YDEGEE. CDR3 size: 16 residues. The CDR3 is CASSLRWVLAGNTIYF. The CDR3 region has the DNA TGTGCCAGCAGCTTAAGATGGGTTCTAGCTGGAAACACCATATATTTT.

The chain links TRBV24-1 to TRBJ2-1, with TRBD1 matching 10 bases. Germline CDR1 reads KGHDR; CDR2 reads SFDVKD. V shed 4 bases, J shed 10 bases, and the junction held 9 bases outside the gene matches. The CDR3 consists of 15 residues. The CDR3 sequence: CATSDPGQGIWEQFF. The CDR3 nucleotides read TGTGCCACCAGTGACCCGGGACAGGGGATTTGGGAGCAGTTCTTC.

The V gene is TRBV7-2, the J gene TRBJ1-1, with D maybe TRBD1 (5 bases). Per the germline V gene, CDR1 is SGHTA and CDR2 is FQGNSA. The CDR3 is made up of 13 amino acids. V lost 1 base and J lost 6, with 9 bases in between. CDR3 nucleotides: TGTGCCAGCAGCTTAGTTTCCAGGGCTGAAGCTTTCTTT. Protein: CASSLVSRAEAFF.

The chain uses TRBV9 and TRBJ1-2; the D gene is possibly TRBD1 (6 bases). From germline, CDR1 is SGDLS and CDR2 YYNGEE. V was trimmed by 4 bases and J by 0 bases, leaving 10 bases between them. CDR3 length: 14 amino acids. The CDR3 is CASSSTGANYGYTF. CDR3 DNA: TGTGCCAGCAGCTCGACAGGAGCTAACTATGGCTACACCTTC.

V is TRBV2 and J is TRBJ1-1; D might be TRBD1 (5 bases). Germline V gives CDR1 SNHLY, CDR2 FYNNEI. V lost 10 bases, J lost 0 bases, and 12 bases lay in between. CDR3 length: 13 amino acids. As DNA, the CDR3 is TGTGCCATTCGCCGGGGGGTGAACACTGAAGCTTTCTTT. Residues: CAIRRGVNTEAFF.

J is TRBJ1-1 and V is TRBV3-1 (or the pseudogene TRBV3-2), with D perhaps matching TRBD1 (6 bases). This CDR3 has 14 residues. Looked up from germline, CDR1 is LGHDT and CDR2 is YNNKEL (reference sequence). The V end lost 5 bases, the J end lost 4 bases, and 14 bases lay between the germline ends. The CDR3 protein is CASSANRVGTEAFF. The CDR3 bases are TGTGCCAGCAGCGCGAACAGGGTTGGCACTGAAGCTTTCTTT.

This clone has just one count. The V and J genes are TRBV7-9 and TRBJ1-5, with a weak D call TRBD1 (6 bases). Germline V gene data show CDR1 as SEHNR and CDR2 as FQNEAQ (reference sequence). Trimming took off 3 bases at V and 5 bases at J, with 11 bases between the two ends. The CDR3 sequence is 14 residues long. DNA for the CDR3: TGTGCCAGCAGCTTGTCGGGGGGCCATCAGCCCCAGCATTTT. Translated, it gives CASSLSGGHQPQHF.

This sequence joins TRBV19 and TRBJ1-4; 9 nucleotides align to TRBD1. The CDR3 runs 15 residues. J lost 8 bases, V lost 9 bases, and 13 bases had no gene match. Germline V CDR1 and CDR2: LNHDA, SQIVND (reference sequence). The CDR3 coding sequence is TGTGCCAGCAAGAATCATGGACAGGGGTTCGAAAAACTGTTTTTT. Translating gives CASKNHGQGFEKLFF.

J is TRBJ1-5 and V is TRBV15; the D gene is possibly TRBD1 (5 bases). The CDR3 contains 16 residues. Between the trimmed V and J ends, which lost 4 bases and 4 bases, there was a span of 17 bases. CDR1 is LNHNV and CDR2 is YYDKDF in the germline V gene (reference sequence). The CDR3, as DNA: TGTGCCACCAGCAAAACGCACGACAGTTTGAATCAGCCCCAGCATTTT. It yields the protein CATSKTHDSLNQPQHF. The full variable domain, rest sourced from reference TRBV15 and TRBJ1-5, is DAMVIQNPRYQVTQFGKPVTLSCSQTLNHNVMYWYQQKSSQAPKLLFHYYDKDFNNEADTPDNFQSRRPNTSFCFLDIRSPGLGDTAMYLCATSKTHDSLNQPQHFGDGTRLSIL.

CDR3 nucleotide sequence: TGTGCCAGCAGTGAAGCGGAGGATCAGCCCCAGCATTTT. This codes for CASSEAEDQPQHF. The V call is TRBV2, the J call TRBJ1-5, with D hard to call. V lost 0 bases and J lost 5, with 5 bases in between. The germline gives CDR1 SNHLY, CDR2 FYNNEI. The CDR3 consists of 13 residues.

The chain links TRBV21-1 to TRBJ2-7; the table calls TRBD2, which could not be checked here. TRBV21-1 is a pseudogene segment. This CDR3 has 9 amino acids. CDR3: CASREEQYF. The DNA of the CDR3 is TGTGCCAGCAGGGAGGAGCAGTACTTC.

This rearrangement joins TRBV6-5 to TRBJ1-1; TRBD1 is a possible D gene (5 bases). Trimming removed 7 bases from V and 3 bases from J, with 12 bases in between. CDR1 and CDR2 from the germline V gene are MNHEY and SVGAGI. The CDR3 runs to 13 residues. The CDR3 spells CASISTRDTEAFF. The CDR3 nucleotides are TGTGCCAGCATCTCCACCAGGGACACTGAAGCTTTCTTT.

The CDR3, as DNA: TGTGCCATCTCAAATGGGATAACGGGGTTCTCTGGGGCCAACGTCCTGACTTTC. Encoded protein: CAISNGITGFSGANVLTF. V is TRBV16 and J is TRBJ2-6, with D possibly TRBD2 on 5 matching bases. There are 18 residues in the CDR3. Germline lookup yields CDR1 KGHSY and CDR2 FQNENV. Between the trimmed V and J ends, which lost 10 bases and 0 bases, there was a span of 22 bases.

The CDR3 nucleotides are TGTGCCAGTAGCTCCGGGACACACGGAAACACCATATATTTT. Translation: CASSSGTHGNTIYF. The chain joins TRBV19 to TRBJ1-3; D may be TRBD1 (6 bases). This CDR3 has 14 amino acids. V was clipped by 6 bases and J by 4 bases, with 13 bases between them. Germline assignment: CDR1 LNHDA and CDR2 SQIVND (reference sequence). The whole variable domain, remainder taken from reference TRBV19 and TRBJ1-3, is DGGITQSPKYLFRKEGQNVTLSCEQNLNHDAMYWYRQDPGQGLRLIYYSQIVNDFQKGDIAEGYSVSREKKESFPLTVTSAQKNPTAFYLCASSSGTHGNTIYFGEGSWLTVV.

This clone was seen just once. This chain's CDR3 is CASSWTGSSPLHF. The CDR3 DNA reads TGTGCCAGTAGTTGGACAGGGAGTTCACCCCTCCACTTT. The rearrangement joins TRBV19 to TRBJ1-6, with 8 positions matching TRBD1. J lost 9 bases, V lost 5 bases, and 3 bases had no gene match. Germline V CDR1 and CDR2: LNHDA, SQIVND (reference sequence). CDR3 size: 13 residues.

The chain links TRBV6-5 to TRBJ1-1, with D perhaps matching TRBD1 (5 bases). The germline CDR1 and CDR2 sequences are MNHEY and SVGAGI. There are 12 residues in the CDR3. The ends were cut back, 0 bases at V and 11 bases at J, with 10 bases in the middle. The DNA for the CDR3 is TGTGCCAGCAGTTACTCAGGGGAAGAGGCTTTCTTT. It specifies CASSYSGEEAFF.

The V call is TRBV12-3 or TRBV12-4, the J call TRBJ1-5, with 8 nucleotides matching TRBD1. The V segment lost 7 bases and the J segment 7 bases; nucleotides outside the gene matches: 6. The CDR3 has 13 amino acids. CDR3 loop: CASTKQGEQPQHF. As DNA, the CDR3 is TGTGCCAGCACCAAACAGGGGGAACAGCCCCAGCATTTT.

This clone was counted a single time. The chain has TRBV6-6 and TRBJ1-2, with 7 bases matching TRBD1. This CDR3 has 14 amino acids. CDR1 is MNHNY and CDR2 is SVGAGI in the germline V gene (reference sequence). The V and J ends lost 5 bases and 8 bases, in that order; junction bases with no gene match: 11. Here the CDR3 DNA reads TGTGCCAGCAGTACCCAGGGACAGATCGGCGGCTACACCTTC. Translated: CASSTQGQIGGYTF.